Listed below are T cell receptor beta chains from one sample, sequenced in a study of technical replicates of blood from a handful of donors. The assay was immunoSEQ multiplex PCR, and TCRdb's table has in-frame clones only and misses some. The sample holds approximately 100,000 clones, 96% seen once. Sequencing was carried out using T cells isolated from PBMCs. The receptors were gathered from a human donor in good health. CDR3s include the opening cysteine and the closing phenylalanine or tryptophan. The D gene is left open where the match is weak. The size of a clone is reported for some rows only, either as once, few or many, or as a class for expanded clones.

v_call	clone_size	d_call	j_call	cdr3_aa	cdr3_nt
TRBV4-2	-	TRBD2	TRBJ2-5	CASSQDLARGGETQYF	TGTGCCAGCAGCCAAGATCTTGCTCGGGGGGGAGAGACCCAGTACTTC
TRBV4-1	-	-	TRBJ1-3	CASSQPLGLSGNTIYF	TGCGCCAGCAGCCAACCCCTAGGACTCTCTGGAAACACCATATATTTT
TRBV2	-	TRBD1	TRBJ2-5	CASSEPGQGFQETQYF	TGTGCCAGCAGTGAACCGGGACAGGGTTTCCAAGAGACCCAGTACTTC
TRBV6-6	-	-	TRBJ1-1	CASSSPTSRAFF	TGTGCCAGCAGTTCGCCCACCAGCAGGGCTTTCTTT
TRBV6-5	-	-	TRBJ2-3	CASSARDNTDTQYF	TGTGCCAGCAGTGCCCGGGACAACACAGATACGCAGTATTTT
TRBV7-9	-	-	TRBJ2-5	CASSLVGGPFETQYF	TGTGCCAGCAGCTTAGTGGGGGGGCCTTTTGAGACCCAGTACTTC
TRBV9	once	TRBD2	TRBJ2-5	CASSLGLAPGETQYF	TGTGCCAGCAGCTTAGGACTAGCCCCTGGAGAGACCCAGTACTTC
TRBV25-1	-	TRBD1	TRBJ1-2	CASRRDSNYGYTF	TGTGCCAGCAGACGGGACAGCAACTATGGCTACACCTTC
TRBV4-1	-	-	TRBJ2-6	CASSQDPQAVTGANVLTF	TGCGCCAGCAGCCAAGATCCCCAGGCAGTAACTGGGGCCAACGTCCTGACTTTC
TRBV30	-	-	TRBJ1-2	CAWENTSRYGYTF	TGTGCCTGGGAGAATACTAGCCGATATGGCTACACCTTC
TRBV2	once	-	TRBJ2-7	CASTPDRYSYEQYF	TGTGCCAGCACCCCGGACAGATACTCCTACGAGCAGTACTTC
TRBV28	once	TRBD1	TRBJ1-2	CASSSPWTGIRGYGYTF	TGTGCCAGCAGTTCACCTTGGACAGGGATTAGAGGCTATGGCTACACCTTC
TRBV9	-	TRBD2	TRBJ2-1	CASSLAGGPGGEQFF	TGTGCCAGCAGCCTAGCGGGGGGGCCGGGCGGTGAGCAGTTCTTC
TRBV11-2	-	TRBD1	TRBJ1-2	CASSSGTGYRYTF	TGTGCCAGCAGCTCCGGGACAGGGTACCGCTACACCTTC
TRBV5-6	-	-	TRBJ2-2	CASSLVGTGELFF	TGTGCCAGCAGCTTGGTCGGTACCGGGGAGCTGTTTTTT
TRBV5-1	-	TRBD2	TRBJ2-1	CASSLLAGHNEQFF	TGCGCCAGCAGCTTGCTAGCGGGACACAATGAGCAGTTCTTC
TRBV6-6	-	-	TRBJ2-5	CASSQQETQYF	TGTGCCAGCAGCCAACAAGAGACCCAGTACTTC
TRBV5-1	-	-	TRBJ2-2	CASSLSPGELFF	TGCGCCAGCAGCTTGTCTCCCGGGGAGCTGTTTTTT
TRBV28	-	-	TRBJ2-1	CASGAGSYNEQFF	TGTGCCAGTGGAGCGGGCTCCTACAATGAGCAGTTCTTC
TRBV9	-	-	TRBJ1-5	CASSANSRGRVGQPQHF	TGTGCCAGCAGCGCCAACTCTCGAGGGCGGGTCGGTCAGCCCCAGCATTTT
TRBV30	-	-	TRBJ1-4	CAWASGGYNEKLFF	TGTGCCTGGGCTTCGGGGGGTTATAATGAAAAACTGTTTTTT
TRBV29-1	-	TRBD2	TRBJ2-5	CSVVGLAIEETQYF	TGCAGCGTTGTGGGACTAGCGATTGAGGAGACCCAGTACTTC
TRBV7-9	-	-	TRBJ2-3	CASSPPKAGSTDTQYF	TGTGCCAGCAGCCCCCCTAAGGCGGGGAGCACAGATACGCAGTATTTT
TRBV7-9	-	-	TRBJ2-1	CASSWRSGDNEQFF	TGTGCCAGCAGTTGGAGATCAGGGGACAATGAGCAGTTCTTC
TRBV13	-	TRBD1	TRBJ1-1	CASSFYRGLIQPNTEAFF	TGTGCCAGCAGCTTCTACAGGGGCCTTATTCAACCGAACACTGAAGCTTTCTTT
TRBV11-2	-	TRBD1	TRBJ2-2	CASSPDRGGPTGELFF	TGTGCCAGCAGCCCCGACAGGGGCGGACCCACCGGGGAGCTGTTTTTT
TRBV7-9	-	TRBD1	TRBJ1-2	CASSFPDRVNYGYTF	TGTGCCAGCAGCTTCCCGGACAGGGTTAACTATGGCTACACCTTC
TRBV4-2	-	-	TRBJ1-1	CASSQGEDSRTNTEAFF	TGTGCCAGCAGCCAAGGGGAAGACAGCCGTACGAACACTGAAGCTTTCTTT
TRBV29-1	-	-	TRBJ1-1	CSVDEGEREAFF	TGCAGCGTTGATGAAGGTGAGCGCGAAGCTTTCTTT
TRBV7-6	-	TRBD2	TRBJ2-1	CASSPSGVFYNEQFF	TGTGCCAGCAGTCCTAGCGGAGTTTTCTACAATGAGCAGTTCTTC
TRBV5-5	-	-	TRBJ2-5	CASSLQGQETQYF	TGTGCCAGCAGCCTTCAGGGGCAAGAGACCCAGTACTTC
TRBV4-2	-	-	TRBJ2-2	CASSPPRADREEVGELFF	TGTGCCAGCAGCCCCCCCCGGGCCGACAGGGAGGAAGTCGGGGAGCTGTTTTTT
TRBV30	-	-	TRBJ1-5	CAWSRIGAGSNQPQHF	TGTGCCTGGAGTCGGATCGGGGCGGGAAGCAATCAGCCCCAGCATTTT
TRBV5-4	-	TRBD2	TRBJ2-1	CASSWTSGRKNEQFF	TGTGCCAGCAGCTGGACTAGCGGGAGGAAGAATGAGCAGTTCTTC
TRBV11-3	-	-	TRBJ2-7	CASSLVLGGLIYEQYF	TGTGCCAGCAGCTTAGTCCTGGGCGGGTTGATCTACGAGCAGTACTTC
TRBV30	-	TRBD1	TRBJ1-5	CAWSSGTGGLRGNQPQHF	TGTGCCTGGAGTTCCGGGACAGGGGGCTTGAGGGGCAATCAGCCCCAGCATTTT
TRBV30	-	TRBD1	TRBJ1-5	CAWRGTGGGSNQPQHF	TGTGCCTGGAGGGGAACAGGGGGCGGCAGCAATCAGCCCCAGCATTTT
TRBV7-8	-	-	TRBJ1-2	CASSLPPKQGTSRYGYTF	TGTGCCAGCAGCTTACCACCTAAGCAGGGCACATCCAGATATGGCTACACCTTC
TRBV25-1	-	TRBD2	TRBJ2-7	CASSERSGRPEQYF	TGTGCCAGCAGTGAACGGAGCGGGAGGCCCGAGCAGTACTTC
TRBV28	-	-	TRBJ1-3	CASSLPGMGLGNTIYF	TGTGCCAGCAGTTTGCCGGGGATGGGATTGGGAAACACCATATATTTT
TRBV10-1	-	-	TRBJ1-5	CASRSLREGVSNQPQHF	TGCGCCAGCAGAAGCCTTAGGGAGGGGGTTAGCAATCAGCCCCAGCATTTT
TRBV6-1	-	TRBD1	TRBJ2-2	CASRAGQGGTGELFF	TGTGCCAGCAGAGCTGGACAGGGAGGCACCGGGGAGCTGTTTTTT
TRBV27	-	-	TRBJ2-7	CASSFEGGAYYEQYF	TGTGCCAGCAGTTTCGAGGGCGGGGCGTACTACGAGCAGTACTTC
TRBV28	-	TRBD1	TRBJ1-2	CASSLTGTDGYTF	TGTGCCAGCAGTTTAACTGGGACAGATGGCTACACCTTC
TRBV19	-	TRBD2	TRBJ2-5	CASSSLAVQETQYF	TGTGCCAGTAGTTCCCTAGCGGTCCAAGAGACCCAGTACTTC
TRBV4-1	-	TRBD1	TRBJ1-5	CASSPTIQGGDNQPQHF	TGCGCCAGCAGCCCAACGATACAGGGGGGCGACAATCAGCCCCAGCATTTT
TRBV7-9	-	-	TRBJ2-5	CASSLIDYQETQYF	TGTGCCAGCAGCTTAATCGACTACCAAGAGACCCAGTACTTC
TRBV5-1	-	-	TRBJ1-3	CASSLVGQAHSGNTIYF	TGCGCCAGCAGCTTGGTAGGTCAGGCCCACTCTGGAAACACCATATATTTT
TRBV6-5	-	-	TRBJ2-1	CASRSSVEQFF	TGTGCCAGCAGAAGTAGCGTAGAGCAGTTCTTC
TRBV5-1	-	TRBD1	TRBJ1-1	CASSLRQGHTEAFF	TGCGCCAGCAGCTTACGACAGGGACACACTGAAGCTTTCTTT
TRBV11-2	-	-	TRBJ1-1	CASRRDILREAFF	TGTGCCAGCAGACGGGACATCCTAAGAGAAGCTTTCTTT
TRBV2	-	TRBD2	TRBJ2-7	CASKTAIAGGHDEQYF	TGTGCCAGCAAGACGGCTATAGCGGGAGGCCACGACGAGCAGTACTTC
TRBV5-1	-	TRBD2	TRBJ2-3	CASSLGLDPTDTQYF	TGCGCCAGCAGCCTCGGACTAGATCCCACAGATACGCAGTATTTT
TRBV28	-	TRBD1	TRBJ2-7	CASSLIGQEKYF	TGTGCCAGCAGTTTAATTGGACAGGAGAAGTACTTC
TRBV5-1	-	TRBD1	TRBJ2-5	CASSWDPTGEETQYF	TGCGCCAGCAGCTGGGACCCCACAGGGGAAGAGACCCAGTACTTC
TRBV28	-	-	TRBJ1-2	CASSLHEYGYTF	TGTGCCAGCAGTTTGCATGAGTATGGCTACACCTTC
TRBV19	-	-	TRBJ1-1	CASSIMGGIDTEAFF	TGTGCCAGTAGTATTATGGGAGGGATCGACACTGAAGCTTTCTTT